The 5 T cell receptor beta chains below were found in one sample sequenced in a study of blood T cell repertoires in COVID-19. The method was immunoSEQ multiplex PCR; TCRdb's version includes in-frame clones alone and lacks a portion of them. The sample records 250,000 or so clones, around 84% being singletons. The sequencing sample was made of peripheral blood. The receptors were sampled from a man between 60 and 70 years old with acute or convalescent COVID-19.

This clone is a singleton in its sample. The chain carries TRBV11-3 and TRBJ2-1; 7 bases map to TRBD1. CDR1 is SGHNT and CDR2 is YENEEA in the germline V gene. The length of the CDR3 is 15 residues. J gave up 0 bases and V 4 bases, and 3 bases lay outside the gene matches. The CDR3 nucleotides are TGTGCCAGCAGCTCCGGGACAGTCTCCTACAATGAGCAGTTCTTC. As protein: CASSSGTVSYNEQFF.

V is TRBV6-5 and J is TRBJ2-1, with no clear D. CDR1 MNHEY and CDR2 SVGAGI come from the germline V gene. CDR3 length: 13 residues. The germline V and J ends were trimmed by 5 bases and 10 bases, with 15 bases remaining between them. This chain's CDR3 is CASSLTSAREQFF. As DNA, the CDR3 is TGTGCCAGCAGTCTAACCAGCGCTCGGGAGCAGTTCTTC.

This clone was found once. V is TRBV11-2 and J is TRBJ1-1; the D is unclear. This CDR3 has 13 amino acids. CDR1 is SGHAT, CDR2 FQNNGV, per germline. Deletions cut 4 bases from V and 0 bases from J, with 6 bases between. The DNA for the CDR3 is TGTGCCAGCAGCTCATCCATGAACACTGAAGCTTTCTTT. Its translation is CASSSSMNTEAFF.

The chain couples TRBV11-2 to TRBJ2-1; tentatively, D is TRBD2 (7 bases). Trimming took off 5 bases at V and 9 bases at J, with 26 bases between the two ends. In germline, CDR1 is SGHAT, CDR2 FQNNGV. This CDR3 is built from 17 residues. The CDR3 DNA sequence: TGTGCCAGCAGCCCGAAGCGTGTTGCGGGGGCGGGGAGTGAGCAGTTCTTC. This sequence encodes CASSPKRVAGAGSEQFF.

The chain has TRBV18 and TRBJ2-7; 9 positions agree with TRBD1. This CDR3 spans 16 amino acids. Germline lookup yields CDR1 KGHSH and CDR2 LQKENI. V was clipped by 1 base and J by 5 bases; unmatched bases: 9. The CDR3 DNA reads as TGTGCCAGCTCACCACTCCCCGGACAGGGGTGGGACGAGCAGTACTTC. Encoded protein: CASSPLPGQGWDEQYF. Variable domain in full (rest from reference TRBV18 and TRBJ2-7): NAGVMQNPRHLVRRRGQEARLRCSPMKGHSHVYWYRQLPEEGLKFMVYLQKENIIDESGMPKERFSAEFPKEGPSILRIQQVVRGDSAAYFCASSPLPGQGWDEQYFGPGTRLTVT.